This T cell receptor (beta chain) is from a study of CD8+CD57+ T cells in acquired aplastic anemia. The use of genomic DNA as template underpinned the TCR beta VDJ and CDR3 profiling. MiXCR, run by TCRdb on the reads, gives a single entry per CDR3 protein. The sample contains 75,000 to 80,000 distinct CDR3 sequences, about 70% of which appear only once. This CDR3 contains 14 residues. The V end was cut by 8 bases, the J end by 2 bases, with 12 bases between. Germline V gene data show CDR1 as KGHDR and CDR2 as SFDVKD. Whoever was chosen for sequencing had shown CD8+CD57+ cell expansion by flow cytometry.

This chain connects TRBV24-1 to TRBJ2-1; D is perhaps TRBD2 (6 bases). The receptor was derived from a human donor with aplastic anemia. Sequenced material: sorted CD4+, CD8+, or CD8+CD57+ T cells (not recorded which) from PBMCs. The CDR3 region is CATTGGSPYNEQFF. For the CDR3, the DNA is TGTGCCACCACTGGAGGGAGCCCCTACAATGAGCAGTTCTTC.